The 30 T cell receptor beta chains below all came from one sample that was sequenced in a study of cytomegalovirus exposure and HLA in healthy donors. Both 60 Vbeta primers and 13 Jbeta primers went into the PCR. Sequenced by immunoSEQ multiplex PCR; TCRdb stores in-frame clones only, minus some. This table has 100,000 or so clones, 75% to 85% appearing once. What was sequenced was PBMCs. The receptors come from a female donor in good health and CMV-seropositive.

This clone occurred a few times. The chain is built from TRBV2 and TRBJ1-3; D call uncertain. This CDR3 spans 14 amino acids. The V gene lost 1 base and the J gene lost 1 base, with 5 bases spanning the gap. The germline V gene encodes CDR1 SNHLY and CDR2 FYNNEI. The CDR3 region is CASSEGRSGNTIYF. The CDR3 DNA follows: TGTGCCAGCAGTGAAGGCAGGTCTGGAAACACCATATATTTT.

This clone was counted between two and nine times. This chain joins TRBV5-1 and TRBJ1-1, with D maybe TRBD1 (6 bases). Per the germline V gene, CDR1 is SGHRS and CDR2 is YFSETQ. The CDR3 runs 14 residues. V gave up 4 bases and J gave up 1 base, with 11 bases separating them. The CDR3 loop is CASSPGTPNTEAFF. The CDR3 bases are TGCGCCAGCAGCCCCGGGACACCGAACACTGAAGCTTTCTTT.

In nucleotides, the CDR3 is TGCGCCAGCAGCTTCGGACTAGCGGGAGGCGGGAGCTCCTACGAGCAGTACTTC. It specifies CASSFGLAGGGSSYEQYF. This chain uses TRBV5-1 with TRBJ2-7; 14 positions agree with TRBD2. Trimming took 2 bases from V and 0 from J; bases not matched to a gene: 7. Germline V gene data show CDR1 as SGHRS and CDR2 as YFSETQ. The CDR3 runs to 18 residues. The full variable domain, rest sourced from reference TRBV5-1 and TRBJ2-7, is KAGVTQTPRYLIKTRGQQVTLSCSPISGHRSVSWYQQTPGQGLQFLFEYFSETQRNKGNFPGRFSGRQFSNSRSEMNVSTLELGDSALYLCASSFGLAGGGSSYEQYFGPGTRLTVT.

The rearrangement uses TRBV11-2 and TRBJ1-4; weak D call: TRBD1 (6 bases). This CDR3 is 14 amino acids long. With 1 base removed from V and 7 bases from J, the gap between germline ends came to 10 bases. Germline values: CDR1 SGHAT, CDR2 FQNNGV. In DNA, the CDR3 is TGTGCCAGCAGCTTAGCAGGGGCCCCTGAAAAACTGTTTTTT. Translating it yields CASSLAGAPEKLFF.

This clone has just one count. The chain carries TRBV7-9 and TRBJ2-3, with D hard to call. CDR3 length equals 12 residues. The germline V gene has CDR1 SEHNR and CDR2 FQNEAQ (reference sequence). V lost 2 bases and J lost 4, with 4 bases in between. The CDR3 DNA sequence: TGTGCCAGCAGCTTACCGTCAGATACGCAGTATTTT. Amino acid sequence: CASSLPSDTQYF.

The chain recombines TRBV19 with TRBJ2-1; D is perhaps TRBD2 (6 bases). CDR1 LNHDA and CDR2 SQIVND come from the germline V gene (reference sequence). CDR3 length equals 17 residues. The V gene lost 5 bases and the J gene lost 8 bases, with 25 bases spanning the gap. In nucleotides, the CDR3 is TGTGCCAGTAGTGACTCGCTTGCCGGGTGGGGGGAGGATGAGCAGTTCTTC. The encoded protein is CASSDSLAGWGEDEQFF.

This clone was seen more than once but under ten times. The chain combines TRBV5-1 with TRBJ2-1, with a possible D match to TRBD1 (7 bases). There are 17 residues in the CDR3. Germline V CDR1 and CDR2: SGHRS, YFSETQ. V was cut by 3 bases and J by 3 bases, with 19 bases left in between. The chain's CDR3 is CASSSQGLGGHYNEQFF. The CDR3 nucleotides are TGCGCCAGCAGCTCACAGGGGTTGGGGGGACACTACAATGAGCAGTTCTTC. The whole variable domain, remainder taken from reference TRBV5-1 and TRBJ2-1, is KAGVTQTPRYLIKTRGQQVTLSCSPISGHRSVSWYQQTPGQGLQFLFEYFSETQRNKGNFPGRFSGRQFSNSRSEMNVSTLELGDSALYLCASSSQGLGGHYNEQFFGPGTRLTVL.

The genes are TRBV25-1 and TRBJ2-1; D perhaps matches TRBD2 (5 bases). The CDR3 length is 12 residues. Trimming pared 2 bases from V and 10 bases from J, leaving 9 bases between. The germline CDR1 and CDR2 sequences are MGHDK and SYGVNS. The CDR3 here is CASSESGEEQFF. The CDR3 nucleotides read TGTGCCAGCAGTGAAAGCGGAGAGGAGCAGTTCTTC.

This clone showed up just a few times. The CDR3 reads CASSQVGGKGVYGYTF. CDR3 coding DNA: TGCGCCAGCAGCCAAGTTGGGGGCAAGGGGGTCTATGGCTACACCTTC. The chain uses TRBV4-1 and TRBJ1-2; D possibly corresponds to TRBD1 (6 bases). The CDR3 is 16 residues long. Germline V lookup: CDR1 MGHRA, CDR2 YSYEKL. Trimming stripped 1 base from V and 4 bases from J, with 16 bases between.

The gene calls are TRBV7-9 and TRBJ2-7, with 9 bases fitting TRBD2. The CDR3 extends over 14 amino acids. With 3 bases clipped from V and 3 bases from J, the junction kept 3 bases outside the gene matches. CDR1 and CDR2 (germline): SEHNR, FQNEAQ (reference sequence). CDR3 sequence reads: CASSLREGRYEQYF. The DNA for the CDR3 is TGTGCCAGCAGCTTGCGGGAGGGTCGCTACGAGCAGTACTTC.

The V and J genes are TRBV27 and TRBJ2-1; 9 bases match TRBD1. J lost 0 bases, V lost 6 bases, and 0 bases had no gene match. The CDR3 sequence is 14 residues long. The germline V gene encodes CDR1 MNHEY and CDR2 SMNVEV (reference sequence). For the CDR3, the DNA is TGTGCCAGCAGGACAGGGGGCTCCTACAATGAGCAGTTCTTC. This sequence encodes CASRTGGSYNEQFF.

V gene TRBV30 combines with J gene TRBJ2-2; D possibly corresponds to TRBD1 (5 bases). Trimming took 0 bases from V and 4 from J, leaving 9 bases between them. Germline lookup yields CDR1 GTSNPN and CDR2 SVGIG (reference sequence). The CDR3 is made up of 14 amino acids. In DNA form, the CDR3 reads TGTGCCTGGAGTGTCCAGGGTACCACCGGGGAGCTGTTTTTT. This sequence encodes CAWSVQGTTGELFF.

The V call is TRBV11-2, the J call TRBJ2-1; a weak D match, TRBD2 (6 bases). Per the germline V gene, CDR1 is SGHAT and CDR2 is FQNNGV. This CDR3 contains 16 residues. V lost 2 bases to trimming and J lost 7 bases, with 18 bases between them. CDR3 in DNA: TGTGCCAGCAGCTTATTTGGTGTAGGCGGAGGGAATGAGCAGTTCTTC. Protein: CASSLFGVGGGNEQFF.

The V and J genes are TRBV7-9 and TRBJ1-5; TRBD1 might be the D (5 bases). Trimming shortened V by 2 bases and J by 3 bases, and 11 bases separated the two germline ends. CDR1 is SEHNR and CDR2 is FQNEAQ in the germline V gene (reference sequence). The CDR3 is made up of 15 amino acids. In nucleotides, the CDR3 is TGTGCCAGCAGCTTAAGGGGCGACCCCAATCAGCCCCAGCATTTT. It specifies CASSLRGDPNQPQHF.

The genes are TRBV5-4 and TRBJ2-5, with D perhaps TRBD1 (6 bases). The CDR3 has 15 residues. V lost 0 bases to trimming and J lost 5 bases, with 14 bases between them. Per germline, CDR1 SGHNT and CDR2 YYREEE (reference sequence). The CDR3 is CASSLERQGMETQYF. CDR3 nucleotides: TGTGCCAGCAGCTTGGAGAGGCAGGGGATGGAGACCCAGTACTTC.

This rearrangement joins TRBV30 to TRBJ2-3, with 9 nucleotides matching TRBD1. The V and J ends lost 0 bases and 0 bases, in that order; junction bases with no gene match: 4. This CDR3 is 16 amino acids long. The germline gives CDR1 GTSNPN, CDR2 SVGIG (reference sequence). CDR3 region: CAWSVTQGASTDTQYF. CDR3 nucleotides: TGTGCCTGGAGTGTCACACAGGGGGCAAGCACAGATACGCAGTATTTT.

This chain links TRBV7-2 with TRBJ2-7, with D possibly TRBD1 on 6 matching bases. This CDR3 is 14 amino acids long. The V end lost 5 bases, the J end lost 6 bases, and 17 bases lay between the germline ends. CDR1 is SGHTA and CDR2 is FQGNSA in the germline V gene. The CDR3 loop is CASSREQGKREQYF. The CDR3 DNA reads TGTGCCAGCAGCCGCGAACAGGGTAAGCGCGAGCAGTACTTC.

As concerns this clone: One end of the junction fails to match germline, which may point to a read error. J is TRBJ2-6 and V is TRBV14, with TRBD1 as a possible D gene (5 bases). There are 13 residues in the CDR3. Germline assignment: CDR1 SGHDN and CDR2 FVKESK. Written as DNA, the CDR3 is TGTGCCAGCAGCCTATCTGGGGCCAACGGCCTGACTTTC. Residues: CASSLSGANGLTF.

Comment on this clone: One junction end does not reproduce the germline sequence, and a read error may be involved. This CDR3 is also generated by other DNA sequences in the sample. The V call is TRBV6-6, the J call TRBJ1-1, with D uncertain. This CDR3 comprises 12 residues. Germline loops: CDR1 MNHNY, CDR2 SVGAGI (reference sequence). The CDR3 loop reads CASGIRGAEAFF. The CDR3 nucleotides read TGTGCCAGCGGAATAAGAGGTGCTGAGGCTTTCTTT.

J is TRBJ2-3 and V is TRBV18; possibly TRBD2 for D (6 bases). V lost 3 bases, J lost 2 bases, and 12 bases lay in between. The CDR3 is 15 residues long. Germline CDR1 and CDR2: KGHSH and LQKENI. CDR3 loop: CASSPAGTNTDTQYF. The DNA for the CDR3 is TGTGCCAGCTCACCTGCGGGGACCAACACAGATACGCAGTATTTT. The full variable domain, rest sourced from reference TRBV18 and TRBJ2-3, is NAGVMQNPRHLVRRRGQEARLRCSPMKGHSHVYWYRQLPEEGLKFMVYLQKENIIDESGMPKERFSAEFPKEGPSILRIQQVVRGDSAAYFCASSPAGTNTDTQYFGPGTRLTVL.

This clone was seen more than once but under ten times. V usage is TRBV9 and J usage is TRBJ1-3; 7 bases match TRBD1. The CDR3 contains 17 residues. The V segment lost 1 base and the J segment 0 bases; nucleotides outside the gene matches: 7. Germline V gene data show CDR1 as SGDLS and CDR2 as YYNGEE. CDR3 sequence: CASSVHDRAPSGNTIYF. CDR3 DNA: TGTGCCAGCAGCGTACATGACAGGGCCCCCTCTGGAAACACCATATATTTT.

The J gene is TRBJ2-1, the V gene TRBV18, with D perhaps matching TRBD2 (5 bases). V lost 3 bases to trimming and J lost 2 bases, with 11 bases between them. CDR1 is KGHSH, CDR2 LQKENI, per germline. This CDR3 contains 15 residues. CDR3 sequence reads: CASSPEVGAYNEQFF. CDR3 nucleotide sequence: TGTGCCAGCTCACCGGAGGTGGGAGCCTACAATGAGCAGTTCTTC.

The V gene is TRBV6-5, the J gene TRBJ2-7; a possible D gene is TRBD2 (6 bases). CDR3 length equals 15 residues. The V gene's germline CDR1 is MNHEY and CDR2 SVGAGI. The V and J ends lost 2 bases and 6 bases respectively, with 17 bases between them. The CDR3 spells CASSYQRSGRGEQYF. The CDR3 bases are TGTGCCAGCAGTTACCAGCGTTCGGGGCGGGGCGAGCAGTACTTC.

CDR3 sequence reads: CASSSRSGTREQYF. The DNA for the CDR3 is TGTGCCAGCAGCTCCAGATCCGGGACAAGAGAGCAGTACTTC. The chain uses TRBV7-2 and TRBJ2-7; possibly TRBD1 for D (6 bases). CDR3 length: 14 residues. The V and J ends lost 4 bases and 7 bases respectively, with 17 bases between them. Germline loops: CDR1 SGHTA, CDR2 FQGNSA.

With respect to this clone: Lacking the conserved final phenylalanine or tryptophan, this CDR3 likely reflects a read error. No DNA is shown, since the ends of the CDR3 on it are uncertain; the CDR3 is the one TCRdb lists. V gene TRBV19 combines with J gene TRBJ2-7; the listed D gene, TRBD2, was not tested against the DNA. CDR1 is LNHDA and CDR2 is SQIVND in the germline V gene (reference sequence). The CDR3 spans 15 residues, counting both ends. The CDR3 sequence is CASSICLWSLADPRS.

The chain uses TRBV19 and TRBJ2-1; TRBD1 might be the D (7 bases). Germline V gene sequence: CDR1 LNHDA, CDR2 SQIVND (reference sequence). The CDR3 loop spans 13 amino acids. Trimming shortened V by 11 bases and J by 3 bases, and 14 bases separated the two germline ends. The CDR3 reads CACCQGGYNEQFF. CDR3 DNA: TGTGCCTGCTGCCAGGGGGGCTACAATGAGCAGTTCTTC.

The chain carries TRBV2 and TRBJ2-1; perhaps TRBD1 as D (5 bases). The V end lost 6 bases, the J end lost 0 bases, and 12 bases lay between the germline ends. The CDR3 consists of 15 residues. CDR1 is SNHLY, CDR2 FYNNEI, per germline. This CDR3 is CASRRQPSSYNEQFF. CDR3 nucleotide sequence: TGTGCCAGCAGGAGACAGCCAAGCTCCTACAATGAGCAGTTCTTC.

This sequence joins TRBV5-1 and TRBJ2-7; TRBD2 agrees at 10 bases. Germline V gene sequence: CDR1 SGHRS, CDR2 YFSETQ. After removal of 4 bases from V and 3 bases from J, the junction contained 1 base not matched to a gene. The CDR3 is made up of 13 amino acids. The CDR3 sequence is CASSSGGVYEQYF. The DNA of the CDR3 is TGCGCCAGCAGCAGCGGGGGGGTCTACGAGCAGTACTTC.

This clone was detected a few times. The chain carries TRBV5-6 and TRBJ1-1; D uncertain. Trimming removed 4 bases at V and 4 bases at J, with 11 bases between. The CDR3 has 13 residues. Germline CDR1 SGHDT, CDR2 YYEEEE. CDR3 sequence: CASSPSTGTEAFF. The CDR3 DNA sequence: TGTGCCAGCAGCCCCTCCACGGGCACTGAAGCTTTCTTT.

This chain links TRBV5-6 with TRBJ2-7; 7 bases are a match to TRBD2. There are 14 residues in the CDR3. Trimming took 4 bases from V and 1 from J; bases not matched to a gene: 5. CDR1 and CDR2 from the germline V gene are SGHDT and YYEEEE. CDR3 sequence: CASSPGGGSYEQYF. The CDR3 region has the DNA TGTGCCAGCAGCCCTGGGGGGGGGTCCTACGAGCAGTACTTC.